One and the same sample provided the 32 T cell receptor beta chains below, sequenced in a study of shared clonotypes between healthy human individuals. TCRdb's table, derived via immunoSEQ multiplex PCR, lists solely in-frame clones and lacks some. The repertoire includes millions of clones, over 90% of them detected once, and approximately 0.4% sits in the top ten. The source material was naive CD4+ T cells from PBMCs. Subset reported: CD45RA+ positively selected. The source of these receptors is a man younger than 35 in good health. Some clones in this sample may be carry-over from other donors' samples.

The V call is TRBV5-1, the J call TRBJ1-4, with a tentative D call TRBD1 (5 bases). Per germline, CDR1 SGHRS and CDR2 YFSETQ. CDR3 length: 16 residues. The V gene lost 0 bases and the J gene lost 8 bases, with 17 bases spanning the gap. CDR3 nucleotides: TGCGCCAGCAGCTTGGCCATTCCGGGGACGGGAGAAAAACTGTTTTTT. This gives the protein CASSLAIPGTGEKLFF.

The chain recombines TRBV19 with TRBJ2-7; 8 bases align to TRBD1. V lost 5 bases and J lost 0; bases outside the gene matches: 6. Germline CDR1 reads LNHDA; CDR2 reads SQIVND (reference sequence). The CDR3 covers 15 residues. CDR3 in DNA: TGTGCCAGTAGTGAAGGGACAGGACCCTCCTACGAGCAGTACTTC. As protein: CASSEGTGPSYEQYF.

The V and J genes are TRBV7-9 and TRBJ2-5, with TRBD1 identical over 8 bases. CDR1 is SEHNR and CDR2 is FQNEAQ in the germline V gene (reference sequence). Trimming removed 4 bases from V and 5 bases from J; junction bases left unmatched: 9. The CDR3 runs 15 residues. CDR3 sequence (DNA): TGTGCCAGCAGCTACGCAGGGGGCGCGGTGGAGACCCAGTACTTC. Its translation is CASSYAGGAVETQYF. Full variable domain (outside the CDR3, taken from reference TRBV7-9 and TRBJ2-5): DTGVSQNPRHKITKRGQNVTFRCDPISEHNRLYWYRQTLGQGPEFLTYFQNEAQLEKSRLLSDRFSAERPKGSFSTLEIQRTEQGDSAMYLCASSYAGGAVETQYFGPGTRLLVL.

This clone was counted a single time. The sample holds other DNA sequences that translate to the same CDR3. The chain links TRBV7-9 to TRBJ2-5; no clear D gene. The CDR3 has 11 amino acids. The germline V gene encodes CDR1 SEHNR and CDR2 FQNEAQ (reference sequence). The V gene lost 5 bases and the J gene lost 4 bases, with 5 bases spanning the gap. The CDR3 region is CASSPTETQYF. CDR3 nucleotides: TGTGCCAGCAGCCCAACAGAGACCCAGTACTTC.

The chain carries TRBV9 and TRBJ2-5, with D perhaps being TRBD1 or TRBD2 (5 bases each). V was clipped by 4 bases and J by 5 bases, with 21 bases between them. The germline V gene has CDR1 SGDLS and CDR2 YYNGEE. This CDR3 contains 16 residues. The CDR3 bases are TGTGCCAGCAGCTACGCGGACGGGACCGATGGGGAGACCCAGTACTTC. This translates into CASSYADGTDGETQYF.

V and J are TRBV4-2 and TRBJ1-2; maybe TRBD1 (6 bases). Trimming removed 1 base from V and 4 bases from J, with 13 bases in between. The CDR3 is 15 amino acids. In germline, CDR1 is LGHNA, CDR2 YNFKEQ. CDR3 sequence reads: CASSQGPGTFYGYTF. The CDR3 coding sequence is TGTGCCAGCAGCCAAGGCCCCGGGACATTCTATGGCTACACCTTC.

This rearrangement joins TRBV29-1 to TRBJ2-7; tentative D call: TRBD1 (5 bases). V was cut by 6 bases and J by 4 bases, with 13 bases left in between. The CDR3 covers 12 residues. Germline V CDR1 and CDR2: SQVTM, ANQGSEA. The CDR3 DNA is TGCAGCGTGATGGACATGCTATACGAGCAGTACTTC. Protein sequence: CSVMDMLYEQYF.

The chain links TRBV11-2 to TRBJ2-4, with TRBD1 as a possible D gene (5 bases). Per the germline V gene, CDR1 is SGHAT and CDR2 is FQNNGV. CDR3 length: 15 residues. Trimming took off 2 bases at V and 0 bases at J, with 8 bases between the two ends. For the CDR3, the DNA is TGTGCCAGCAGCTTAACAGGCTCAGCCAAAAACATTCAGTACTTC. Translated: CASSLTGSAKNIQYF.

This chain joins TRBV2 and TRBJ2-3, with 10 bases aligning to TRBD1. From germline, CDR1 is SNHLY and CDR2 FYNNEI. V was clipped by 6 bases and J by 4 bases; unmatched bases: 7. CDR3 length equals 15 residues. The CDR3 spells CASRRQGAGADTQYF. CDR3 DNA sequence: TGTGCCAGCAGGAGACAGGGGGCGGGCGCAGATACGCAGTATTTT. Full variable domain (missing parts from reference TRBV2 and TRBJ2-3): EPEVTQTPSHQVTQMGQEVILRCVPISNHLYFYWYRQILGQKVEFLVSFYNNEISEKSEIFDDQFSVERPDGSNFTLKIRSTKLEDSAMYFCASRRQGAGADTQYFGPGTRLTVL.

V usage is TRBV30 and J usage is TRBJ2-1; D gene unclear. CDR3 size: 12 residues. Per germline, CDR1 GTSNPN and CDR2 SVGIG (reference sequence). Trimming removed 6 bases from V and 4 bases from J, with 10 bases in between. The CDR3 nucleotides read TGTGCCTGTATCAAGAGTTACAATGAGCAGTTCTTC. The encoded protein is CACIKSYNEQFF. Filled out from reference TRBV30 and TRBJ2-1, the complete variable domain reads SQTIHQWPATLVQPVGSPLSLECTVEGTSNPNLYWYRQAAGRGLQLLFYSVGIGQISSEVPQNLSASRPQDRQFILSSKKLLLSDSGFYLCACIKSYNEQFFGPGTRLTVL.

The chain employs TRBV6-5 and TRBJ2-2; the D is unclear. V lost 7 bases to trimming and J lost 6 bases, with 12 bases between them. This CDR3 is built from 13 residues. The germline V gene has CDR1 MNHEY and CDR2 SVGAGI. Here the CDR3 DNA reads TGTGCCAGCATAAGTCGTTCGTCCGGGGAGCTGTTTTTT. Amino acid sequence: CASISRSSGELFF.

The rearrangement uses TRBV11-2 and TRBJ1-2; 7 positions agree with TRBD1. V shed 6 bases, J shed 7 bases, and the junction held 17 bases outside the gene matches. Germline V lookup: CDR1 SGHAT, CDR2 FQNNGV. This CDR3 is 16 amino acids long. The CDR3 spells CASSPRSLRTGGGYTF. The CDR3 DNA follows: TGTGCCAGCAGTCCCCGCTCATTGCGGACAGGCGGTGGCTACACCTTC.

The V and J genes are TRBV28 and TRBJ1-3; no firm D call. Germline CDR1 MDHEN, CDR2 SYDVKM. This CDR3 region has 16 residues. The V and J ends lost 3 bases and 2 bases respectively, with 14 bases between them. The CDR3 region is CASSFHRLLPGNTIYF. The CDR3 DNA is TGTGCCAGCAGTTTTCACCGACTCCTCCCTGGAAACACCATATATTTT. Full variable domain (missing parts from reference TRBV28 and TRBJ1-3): DVKVTQSSRYLVKRTGEKVFLECVQDMDHENMFWYRQDPGLGLRLIYFSYDVKMKEKGDIPEGYSVSREKKERFSLILESASTNQTSMYLCASSFHRLLPGNTIYFGEGSWLTVV.

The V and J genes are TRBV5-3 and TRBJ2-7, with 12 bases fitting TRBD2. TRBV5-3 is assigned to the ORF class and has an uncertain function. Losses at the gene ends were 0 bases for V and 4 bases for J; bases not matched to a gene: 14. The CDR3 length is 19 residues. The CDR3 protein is CARSLAPSTGLAGPYEQYF. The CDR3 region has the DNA TGTGCCAGAAGCTTGGCTCCCTCTACCGGACTAGCGGGACCATACGAGCAGTACTTC.

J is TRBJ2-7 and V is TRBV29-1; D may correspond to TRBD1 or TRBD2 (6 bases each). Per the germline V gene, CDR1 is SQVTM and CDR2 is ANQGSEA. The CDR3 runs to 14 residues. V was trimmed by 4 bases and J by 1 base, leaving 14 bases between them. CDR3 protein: CSVVEAGQSYEQYF. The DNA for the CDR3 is TGCAGCGTTGTCGAGGCGGGACAATCCTACGAGCAGTACTTC.

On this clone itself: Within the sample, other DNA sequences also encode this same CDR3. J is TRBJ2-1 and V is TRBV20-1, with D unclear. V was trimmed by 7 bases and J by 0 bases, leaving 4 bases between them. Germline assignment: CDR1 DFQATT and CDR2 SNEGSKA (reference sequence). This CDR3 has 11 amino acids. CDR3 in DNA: TGCAGTGGGCGCTCCTACAATGAGCAGTTCTTC. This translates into CSGRSYNEQFF.

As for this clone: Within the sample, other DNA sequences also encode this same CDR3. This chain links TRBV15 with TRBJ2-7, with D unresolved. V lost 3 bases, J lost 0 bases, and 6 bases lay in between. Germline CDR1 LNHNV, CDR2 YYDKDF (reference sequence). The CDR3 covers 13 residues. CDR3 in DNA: TGTGCCACCAGCAGGGAGAGCTCCTACGAGCAGTACTTC. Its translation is CATSRESSYEQYF.

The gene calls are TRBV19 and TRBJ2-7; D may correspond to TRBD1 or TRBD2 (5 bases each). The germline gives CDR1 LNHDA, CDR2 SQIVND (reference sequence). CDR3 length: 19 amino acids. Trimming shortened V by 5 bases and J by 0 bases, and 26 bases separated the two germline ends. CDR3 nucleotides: TGTGCCAGTAGTGACCGGGACCGCGCATACTTATTGAGCTCCTACGAGCAGTACTTC. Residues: CASSDRDRAYLLSSYEQYF.

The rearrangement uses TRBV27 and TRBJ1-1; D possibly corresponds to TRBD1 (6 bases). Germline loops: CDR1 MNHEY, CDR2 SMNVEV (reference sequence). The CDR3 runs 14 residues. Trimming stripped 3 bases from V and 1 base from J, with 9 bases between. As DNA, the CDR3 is TGTGCCAGCAGTTTCCCAGGGGAGAACACTGAAGCTTTCTTT. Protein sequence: CASSFPGENTEAFF.

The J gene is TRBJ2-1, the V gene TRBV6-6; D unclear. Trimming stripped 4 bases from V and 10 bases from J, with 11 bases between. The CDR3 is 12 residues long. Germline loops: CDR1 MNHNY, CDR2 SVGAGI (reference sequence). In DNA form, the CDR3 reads TGTGCCAGCAGTTCCCAGGTCGACGAGCAGTTCTTC. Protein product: CASSSQVDEQFF.

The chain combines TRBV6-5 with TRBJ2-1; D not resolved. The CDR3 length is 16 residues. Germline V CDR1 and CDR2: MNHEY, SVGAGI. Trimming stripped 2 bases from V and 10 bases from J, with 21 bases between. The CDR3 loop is CASSYGSLNQAWEQFF. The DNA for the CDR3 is TGTGCCAGCAGTTACGGGTCTCTTAACCAAGCGTGGGAGCAGTTCTTC.

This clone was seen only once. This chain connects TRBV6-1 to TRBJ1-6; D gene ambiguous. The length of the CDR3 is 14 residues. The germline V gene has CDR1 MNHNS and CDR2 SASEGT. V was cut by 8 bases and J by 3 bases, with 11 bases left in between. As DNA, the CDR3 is TGTGCCAGCTCTGAGTACGGCTATAATTCACCCCTCCACTTT. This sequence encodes CASSEYGYNSPLHF.

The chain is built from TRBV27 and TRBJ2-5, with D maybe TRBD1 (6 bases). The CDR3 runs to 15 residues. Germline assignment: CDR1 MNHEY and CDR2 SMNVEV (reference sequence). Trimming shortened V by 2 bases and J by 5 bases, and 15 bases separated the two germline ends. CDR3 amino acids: CASSLRASDRETQYF. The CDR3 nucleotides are TGTGCCAGCAGTTTACGGGCCTCCGACAGGGAGACCCAGTACTTC.

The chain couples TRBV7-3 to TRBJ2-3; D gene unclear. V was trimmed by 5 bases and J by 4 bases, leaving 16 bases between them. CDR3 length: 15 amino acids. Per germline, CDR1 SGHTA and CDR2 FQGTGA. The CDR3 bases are TGTGCCAGCAGCCCCGGTAGTGCCCAGGCAGATACGCAGTATTTT. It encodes CASSPGSAQADTQYF. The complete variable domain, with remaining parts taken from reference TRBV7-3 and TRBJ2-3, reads GAGVSQTPSNKVTEKGKYVELRCDPISGHTALYWYRQSLGQGPEFLIYFQGTGAADDSGLPNDRFFAVRPEGSVSTLKIQRTERGDSAVYLCASSPGSAQADTQYFGPGTRLTVL.

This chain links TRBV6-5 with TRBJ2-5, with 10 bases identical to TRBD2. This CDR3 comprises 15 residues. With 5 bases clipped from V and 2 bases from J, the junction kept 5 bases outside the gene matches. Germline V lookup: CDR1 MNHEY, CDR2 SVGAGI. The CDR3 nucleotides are TGTGCCAGCAGTCATGGACTAGCGGAACAAGAGACCCAGTACTTC. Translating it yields CASSHGLAEQETQYF.

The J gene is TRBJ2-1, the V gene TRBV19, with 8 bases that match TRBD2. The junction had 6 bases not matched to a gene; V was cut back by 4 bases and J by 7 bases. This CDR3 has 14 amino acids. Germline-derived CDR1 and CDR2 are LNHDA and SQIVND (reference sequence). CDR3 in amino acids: CASSNGRVKNEQFF. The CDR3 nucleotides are TGTGCCAGTAGTAACGGGAGGGTGAAAAATGAGCAGTTCTTC.

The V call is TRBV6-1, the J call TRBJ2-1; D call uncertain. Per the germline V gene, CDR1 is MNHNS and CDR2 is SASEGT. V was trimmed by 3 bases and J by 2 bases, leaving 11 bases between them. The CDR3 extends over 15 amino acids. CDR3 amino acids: CASSEQPRTYNEQFF. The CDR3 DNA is TGTGCCAGCAGTGAGCAGCCGAGAACCTACAATGAGCAGTTCTTC.

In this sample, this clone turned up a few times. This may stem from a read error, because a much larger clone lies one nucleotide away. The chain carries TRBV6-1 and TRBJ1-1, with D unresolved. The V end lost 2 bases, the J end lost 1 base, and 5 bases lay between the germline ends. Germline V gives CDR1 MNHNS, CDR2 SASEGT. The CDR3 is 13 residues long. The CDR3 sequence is CASSEQRNTEAFF. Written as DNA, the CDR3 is TGTGCCAGCAGTGAACAGAGGAACACTGAAGCTTTCTTT.

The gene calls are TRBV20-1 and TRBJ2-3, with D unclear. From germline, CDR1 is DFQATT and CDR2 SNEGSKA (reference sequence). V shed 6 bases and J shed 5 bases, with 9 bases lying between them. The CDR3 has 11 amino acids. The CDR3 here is CSAKGRDTQYF. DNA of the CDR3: TGCAGTGCCAAAGGCAGAGATACGCAGTATTTT.

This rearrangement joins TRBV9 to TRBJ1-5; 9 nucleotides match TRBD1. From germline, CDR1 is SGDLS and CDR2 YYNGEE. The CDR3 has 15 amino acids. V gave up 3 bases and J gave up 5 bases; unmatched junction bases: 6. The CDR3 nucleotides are TGTGCCAGCAGCGCGAACAGGGGGCTGGATCAGCCCCAGCATTTT. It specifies CASSANRGLDQPQHF. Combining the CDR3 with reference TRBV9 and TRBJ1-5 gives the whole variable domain DSGVTQTPKHLITATGQRVTLRCSPRSGDLSVYWYQQSLDQGLQFLIQYYNGEERAKGNILERFSAQQFPDLHSELNLSSLELGDSALYFCASSANRGLDQPQHFGDGTRLSIL.

The CDR3 bases are TGTGCCAGCAGCTTGCGGGGATACATCCAAGAGACCCAGTACTTC. Translated: CASSLRGYIQETQYF. The V call is TRBV5-4, the J call TRBJ2-5; TRBD2 might be the D (5 bases). Trimming left V 1 base short and J 1 base short, with 11 bases between. Germline V CDR1 and CDR2: SGHNT, YYREEE (reference sequence). The CDR3 is made up of 15 amino acids.

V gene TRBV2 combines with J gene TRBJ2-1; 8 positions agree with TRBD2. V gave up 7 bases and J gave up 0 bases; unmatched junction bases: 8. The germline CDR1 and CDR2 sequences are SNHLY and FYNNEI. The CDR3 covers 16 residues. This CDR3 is CASTLGLGGSYNEQFF. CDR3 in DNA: TGTGCCAGCACCCTGGGACTAGGCGGCTCCTACAATGAGCAGTTCTTC.